The clone carrying this T cell receptor (beta chain) was counted at least ten times. Germline V gene data show CDR1 as SGHKS and CDR2 as YYEKEE (reference sequence). V trimming: 6 bases; J trimming: 4 bases; junction bases outside the gene matches: 5. The CDR3 covers 14 residues. The entry originates in a study of early T cells in non-severe SARS-CoV-2 infection. The overall study: Unpaired chains resulted from sequencing bulk RNA of unsorted whole blood.

Individual cDNA molecules were tagged with unique molecular identifiers, the study reported. TCRdb analysed the 5' RACE reads with MiXCR anew, one entry per CDR3 protein. Among about 80,000 distinct CDR3 sequences listed, 9.5% to 13% were seen once. This chain links TRBV5-5 with TRBJ2-1; TRBD2 matches 9 bases. Sample: whole blood. The origin of this receptor is an adult who was a healthcare worker with PCR-confirmed SARS-CoV-2 infection or an uninfected control (not recorded which). The CDR3 coding sequence is TGTGCCAGCAAGAGGACTAGCGCTTACAATGAGCAGTTCTTC. Amino acids: CASKRTSAYNEQFF.